The present TCR beta chain was sequenced within a study of T cells in women clearing cervical HPV infection. As for the study in general: Control women cleared a single incident HPV16 infection within 12 months. The study's findings and limits: Richness plus V gene abundances separated cases from controls with AUC 0.8 to 0.85. Each sample's T-cell count was unknown, possibly confounding richness.

V was pared by 5 bases and J by 6 bases, with 3 bases of the junction left unmatched. The CDR3 consists of 12 residues. Germline lookup yields CDR1 DFQATT and CDR2 SNEGSKA (reference sequence). The repertoire was sequenced with immunoSEQ multiplex PCR; TCRdb's copy has only in-frame clones and lacks some. The repertoire table contains under 45,000 clones. Regarding this clone: Its target is not known. The read terminates 3 residues before the CDR3 end, so the remaining end is supplied by the germline J gene.

The receptor was isolated from a woman between 18 and 70 years old with a cervical HPV16 infection that either progressed to CIN3+ or cleared (not recorded which). The sample taken for sequencing was blood buffy coat. This chain uses TRBV20-1 with TRBJ1-2, with 10 bases lining up with TRBD1. The covered CDR3 bases are TGCAGTGCTGAAGGGACAGGGGATGGC. Its protein is CSAEGTGDG. The full CDR3 protein is CSAEGTGDGYTF.